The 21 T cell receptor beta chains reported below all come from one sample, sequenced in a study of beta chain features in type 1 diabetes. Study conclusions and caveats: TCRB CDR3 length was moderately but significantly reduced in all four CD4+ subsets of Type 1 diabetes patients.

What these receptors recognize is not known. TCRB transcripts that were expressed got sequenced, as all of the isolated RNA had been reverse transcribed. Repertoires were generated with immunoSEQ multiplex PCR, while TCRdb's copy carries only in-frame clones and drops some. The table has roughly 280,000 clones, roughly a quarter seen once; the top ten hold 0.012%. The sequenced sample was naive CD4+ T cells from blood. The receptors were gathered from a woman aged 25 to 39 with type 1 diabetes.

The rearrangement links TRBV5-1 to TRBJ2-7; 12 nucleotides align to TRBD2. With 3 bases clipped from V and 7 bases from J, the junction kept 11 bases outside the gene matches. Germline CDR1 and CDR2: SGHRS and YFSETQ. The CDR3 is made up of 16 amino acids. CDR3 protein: CASSSGLAGTLGEQYF. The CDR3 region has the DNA TGCGCCAGCAGCTCCGGACTAGCGGGGACCTTGGGGGAGCAGTACTTC.

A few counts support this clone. The CDR3 sequence is CASSEAGTSGSSTDTQYF. The CDR3 DNA reads TGTGCCAGCAGTGAAGCCGGGACTAGCGGGTCTAGCACAGATACGCAGTATTTT. The genes are TRBV6-1 and TRBJ2-3, with 12 nucleotides matching TRBD2. CDR3 length equals 18 residues. Losses at the gene ends were 0 bases for V and 0 bases for J; bases not matched to a gene: 4. Germline CDR1 reads MNHNS; CDR2 reads SASEGT.

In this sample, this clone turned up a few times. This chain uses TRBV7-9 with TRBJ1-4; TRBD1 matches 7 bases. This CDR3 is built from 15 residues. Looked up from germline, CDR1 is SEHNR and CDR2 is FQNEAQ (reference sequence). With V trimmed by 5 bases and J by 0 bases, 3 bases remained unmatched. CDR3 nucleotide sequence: TGTGCCAGCAGCACGGGACAGACAACTAATGAAAAACTGTTTTTT. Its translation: CASSTGQTTNEKLFF.

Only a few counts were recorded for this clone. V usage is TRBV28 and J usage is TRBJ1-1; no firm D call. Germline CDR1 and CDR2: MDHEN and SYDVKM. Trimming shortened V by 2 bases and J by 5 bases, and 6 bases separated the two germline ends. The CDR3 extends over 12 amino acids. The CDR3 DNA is TGTGCCAGCAGTTTAGCGGGGACTGAAGCTTTCTTT. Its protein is CASSLAGTEAFF.

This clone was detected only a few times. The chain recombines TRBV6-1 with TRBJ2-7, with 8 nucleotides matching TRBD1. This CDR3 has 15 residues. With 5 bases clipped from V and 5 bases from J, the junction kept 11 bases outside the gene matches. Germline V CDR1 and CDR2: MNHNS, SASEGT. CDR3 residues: CASSSTATGGNEQYF. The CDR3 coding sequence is TGTGCCAGCAGTAGCACGGCCACAGGGGGTAACGAGCAGTACTTC.

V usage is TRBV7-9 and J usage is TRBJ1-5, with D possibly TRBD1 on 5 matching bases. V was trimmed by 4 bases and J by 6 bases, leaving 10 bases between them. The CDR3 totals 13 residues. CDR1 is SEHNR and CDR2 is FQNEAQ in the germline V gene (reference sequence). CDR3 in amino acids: CASSSQESQPQHF. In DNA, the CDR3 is TGTGCCAGCAGCTCACAGGAATCTCAGCCCCAGCATTTT.

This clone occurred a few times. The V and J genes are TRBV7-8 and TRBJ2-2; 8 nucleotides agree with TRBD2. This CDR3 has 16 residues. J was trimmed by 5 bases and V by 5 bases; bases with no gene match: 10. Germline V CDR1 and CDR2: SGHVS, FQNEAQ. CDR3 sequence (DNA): TGTGCCAGCAGCCCCGTCGGGACTAGAAGGACCGGGGAGCTGTTTTTT. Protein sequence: CASSPVGTRRTGELFF.

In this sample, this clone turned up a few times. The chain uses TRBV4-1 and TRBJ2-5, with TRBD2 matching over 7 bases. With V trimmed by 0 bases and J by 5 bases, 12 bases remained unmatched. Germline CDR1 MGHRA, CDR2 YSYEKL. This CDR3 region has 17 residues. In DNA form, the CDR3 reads TGCGCCAGCAGCCAAGAGTGGGGGGGTTTGACGGGCGAGACCCAGTACTTC. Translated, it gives CASSQEWGGLTGETQYF.

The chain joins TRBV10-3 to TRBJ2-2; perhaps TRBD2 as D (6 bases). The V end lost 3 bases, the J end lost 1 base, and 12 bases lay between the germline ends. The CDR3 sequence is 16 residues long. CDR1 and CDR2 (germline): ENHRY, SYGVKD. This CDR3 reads CAISDVGLLNTGELFF. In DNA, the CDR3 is TGTGCCATCAGTGACGTCGGACTACTGAACACCGGGGAGCTGTTTTTT.

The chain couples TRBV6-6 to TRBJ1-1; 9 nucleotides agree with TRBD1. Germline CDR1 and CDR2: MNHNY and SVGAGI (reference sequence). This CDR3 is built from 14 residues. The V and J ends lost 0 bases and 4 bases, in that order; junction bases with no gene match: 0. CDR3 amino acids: CASSYSTGGTEAFF. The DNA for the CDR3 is TGTGCCAGCAGTTACTCGACAGGGGGCACTGAAGCTTTCTTT.

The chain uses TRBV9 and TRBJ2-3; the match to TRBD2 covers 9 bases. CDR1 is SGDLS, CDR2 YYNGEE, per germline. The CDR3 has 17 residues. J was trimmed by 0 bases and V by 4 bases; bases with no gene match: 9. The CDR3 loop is CASSPRASGTSTDTQYF. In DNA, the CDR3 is TGTGCCAGCAGCCCTCGGGCTAGCGGGACTAGCACAGATACGCAGTATTTT.

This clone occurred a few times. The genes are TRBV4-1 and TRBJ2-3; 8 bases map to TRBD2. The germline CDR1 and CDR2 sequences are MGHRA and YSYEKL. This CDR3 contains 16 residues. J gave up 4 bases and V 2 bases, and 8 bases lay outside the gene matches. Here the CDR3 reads CASSQSSGRGSDTQYF. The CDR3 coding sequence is TGCGCCAGCAGCCAATCAAGCGGGAGAGGTTCAGATACGCAGTATTTT.

The CDR3 loop reads CASSRGTGGFEQYF. CDR3 nucleotide sequence: TGTGCCAGCTCACGAGGGACAGGGGGCTTCGAGCAGTACTTC. The chain joins TRBV18 to TRBJ2-7; 12 bases fit TRBD1. This CDR3 is 14 amino acids long. Trimming at V came to 4 bases and at J to 6 bases, leaving 4 bases not matched to a gene. Germline CDR1 and CDR2: KGHSH and LQKENI.

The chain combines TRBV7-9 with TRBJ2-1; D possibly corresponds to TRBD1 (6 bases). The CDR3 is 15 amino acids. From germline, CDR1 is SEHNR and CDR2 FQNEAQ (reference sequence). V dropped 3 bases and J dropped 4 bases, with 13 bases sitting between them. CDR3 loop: CASSLSKGGYNEQFF. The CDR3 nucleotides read TGTGCCAGCAGCTTGAGCAAAGGGGGATACAATGAGCAGTTCTTC.

The CDR3 DNA reads as TGCAGCGGAGTAGCGGCAACCTACAATGAGCAGTTCTTC. It codes for CSGVAATYNEQFF. The chain joins TRBV29-1 to TRBJ2-1, with D perhaps TRBD2 (6 bases). Germline CDR1 is SQVTM and CDR2 is ANQGSEA. The CDR3 is 13 amino acids. The V end was cut by 7 bases, the J end by 2 bases, with 12 bases between.

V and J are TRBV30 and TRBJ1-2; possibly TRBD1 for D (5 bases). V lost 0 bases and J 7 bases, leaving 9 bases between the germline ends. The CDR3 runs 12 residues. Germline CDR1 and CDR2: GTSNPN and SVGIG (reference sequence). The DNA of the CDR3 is TGTGCCTGGAGTGTGACAGTCCTTGGCTACACCTTC. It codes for CAWSVTVLGYTF.

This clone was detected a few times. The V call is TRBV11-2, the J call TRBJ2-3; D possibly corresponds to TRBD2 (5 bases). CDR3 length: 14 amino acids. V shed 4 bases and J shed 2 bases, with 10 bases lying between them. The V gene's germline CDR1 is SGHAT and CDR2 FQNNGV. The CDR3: CASSSGLNTDTQYF. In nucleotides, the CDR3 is TGTGCCAGCAGCTCCGGACTGAACACAGATACGCAGTATTTT. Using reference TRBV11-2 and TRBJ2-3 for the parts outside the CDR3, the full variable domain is EAGVAQSPRYKIIEKRQSVAFWCNPISGHATLYWYQQILGQGPKLLIQFQNNGVVDDSQLPKDRFSAERLKGVDSTLKIQPAKLEDSAVYLCASSSGLNTDTQYFGPGTRLTVL.

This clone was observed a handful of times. The CDR3: CAWSPSGGSYEQYF. CDR3 nucleotides: TGTGCCTGGAGTCCCTCAGGGGGCTCCTACGAGCAGTACTTC. The chain carries TRBV30 and TRBJ2-7, with TRBD1 matching 7 bases. Trimming took 2 bases from V and 0 from J; bases not matched to a gene: 4. The CDR3 sequence is 14 residues long. Germline lookup yields CDR1 GTSNPN and CDR2 SVGIG (reference sequence).

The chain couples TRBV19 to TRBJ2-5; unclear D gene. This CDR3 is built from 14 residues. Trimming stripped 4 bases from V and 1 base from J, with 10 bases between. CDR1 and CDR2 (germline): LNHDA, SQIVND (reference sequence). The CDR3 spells CASSSSLIQETQYF. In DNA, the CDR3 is TGTGCCAGTAGTAGCAGTTTAATCCAAGAGACCCAGTACTTC.

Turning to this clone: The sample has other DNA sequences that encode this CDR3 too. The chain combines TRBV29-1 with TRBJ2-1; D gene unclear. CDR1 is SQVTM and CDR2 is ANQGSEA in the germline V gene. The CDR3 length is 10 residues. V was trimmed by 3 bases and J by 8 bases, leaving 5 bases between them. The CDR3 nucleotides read TGCAGCGTTGAGGTAGATGAGCAGTTCTTC. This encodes CSVEVDEQFF.

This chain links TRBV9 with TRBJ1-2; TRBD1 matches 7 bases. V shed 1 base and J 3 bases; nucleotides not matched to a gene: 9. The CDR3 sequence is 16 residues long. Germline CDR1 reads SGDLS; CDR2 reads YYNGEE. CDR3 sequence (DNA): TGTGCCAGCAGCGTACAGGGGGTACTAGGTGACTATGGCTACACCTTC. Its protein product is CASSVQGVLGDYGYTF.